These 20 T cell receptor beta chains came from one sample sequenced in a study of blood T cell repertoires in COVID-19. Profiled with immunoSEQ multiplex PCR; TCRdb holds only in-frame clones, not every one. Here the sample spans over 100,000 clones, approximately 83% being singletons. The sequenced sample consisted of peripheral blood. The receptor set was obtained from a woman in her seventies with acute or convalescent COVID-19.

J is TRBJ1-3 and V is TRBV9; TRBD1 aligns across 8 bases. V lost 4 bases and J lost 2; bases outside the gene matches: 8. Germline lookup yields CDR1 SGDLS and CDR2 YYNGEE. This CDR3 comprises 16 residues. CDR3 region: CASSPTGGTTGNTIYF. The CDR3 region has the DNA TGTGCCAGCAGCCCCACAGGGGGGACTACTGGAAACACCATATATTTT.

The gene calls are TRBV9 and TRBJ2-2, with a tentative D call TRBD2 (5 bases). This CDR3 has 14 amino acids. Per the germline V gene, CDR1 is SGDLS and CDR2 is YYNGEE. Trimming removed 0 bases at V and 6 bases at J, with 9 bases between. CDR3 nucleotides: TGTGCCAGCAGCGTAGGAGCGGTCGCCGGGGAGCTGTTTTTT. Its protein is CASSVGAVAGELFF.

The chain joins TRBV5-1 to TRBJ1-2; 8 bases align to TRBD1. The germline CDR1 and CDR2 sequences are SGHRS and YFSETQ. The V gene end was trimmed by 4 bases and the J gene end by 7 bases; junction bases not matched to a gene: 12. The CDR3 loop spans 15 amino acids. The CDR3 protein is CASSQGTGGGSGYTF. CDR3 DNA sequence: TGCGCCAGCAGCCAAGGGACAGGCGGGGGTAGTGGCTACACCTTC.

The sample holds one count of this clone. J is TRBJ2-5 and V is TRBV28; 7 bases match TRBD2. Trimming removed 5 bases from V and 14 bases from J; junction bases left unmatched: 11. This CDR3 is built from 12 residues. Germline CDR1 MDHEN, CDR2 SYDVKM. CDR3: CASSPRGRLFYF. The CDR3 nucleotides are TGTGCCAGCAGTCCGCGGGGGAGGCTGTTTTACTTC.

The V gene is TRBV2, the J gene TRBJ2-5; D may be TRBD2 (7 bases). Per the germline V gene, CDR1 is SNHLY and CDR2 is FYNNEI. V was shortened by 6 bases and J by 2 bases, with 16 bases between the two germline ends. CDR3 length: 15 amino acids. In nucleotides, the CDR3 is TGTGCCAGCAGGGCACTAGCGAGGGGGCAAGAGACCCAGTACTTC. Its protein product is CASRALARGQETQYF. The variable domain in full, with the rest retrieved from reference TRBV2 and TRBJ2-5, is EPEVTQTPSHQVTQMGQEVILRCVPISNHLYFYWYRQILGQKVEFLVSFYNNEISEKSEIFDDQFSVERPDGSNFTLKIRSTKLEDSAMYFCASRALARGQETQYFGPGTRLLVL.

This clone showed up just a few times. The V and J genes are TRBV6-1 and TRBJ1-5; 7 nucleotides agree with TRBD1. The J segment lost 0 bases and the V segment lost 2 bases, leaving 10 bases of the junction unmatched. Germline values: CDR1 MNHNS, CDR2 SASEGT. CDR3 length: 18 residues. The CDR3 coding sequence is TGTGCCAGCAGTGAAACCCCCCCAGGGGGAATTAGCAATCAGCCCCAGCATTTT. Protein product: CASSETPPGGISNQPQHF.

The gene calls are TRBV5-1 and TRBJ2-2; 14 positions match TRBD2. The CDR3 covers 16 residues. Germline V CDR1 and CDR2: SGHRS, YFSETQ. V was pared by 4 bases and J by 5 bases, with 4 bases of the junction left unmatched. CDR3 amino acids: CASSLGLAGVTGELFF. The CDR3 DNA sequence: TGCGCCAGCAGCCTGGGACTAGCGGGGGTAACCGGGGAGCTGTTTTTT.

The CDR3 loop is CASSFSGGRSKNIQYF. CDR3 coding DNA: TGTGCCAGCAGCTTTTCGGGAGGGCGAAGCAAAAACATTCAGTACTTC. The chain has TRBV9 and TRBJ2-4; 8 bases align to TRBD2. The germline gives CDR1 SGDLS, CDR2 YYNGEE. The J segment lost 3 bases and the V segment lost 4 bases, leaving 9 bases of the junction unmatched. The CDR3 consists of 16 residues.

The chain links TRBV11-2 to TRBJ2-7, with D unclear. The germline V gene has CDR1 SGHAT and CDR2 FQNNGV. The CDR3 contains 11 residues. Trimming cost V 1 base and J 7 bases, with 5 bases left between them. The CDR3 is CASSLVREQYF. The CDR3 DNA is TGTGCCAGCAGCTTAGTGCGGGAGCAGTACTTC.

This chain joins TRBV5-1 and TRBJ2-7; TRBD1 might be the D (6 bases). CDR3 size: 14 residues. Germline CDR1 and CDR2: SGHRS and YFSETQ. Trimming removed 0 bases from V and 2 bases from J, with 9 bases in between. The CDR3, as DNA: TGCGCCAGCAGCTTGGCACAGGGACCCTACGAGCAGTACTTC. It codes for CASSLAQGPYEQYF. The full variable domain, its missing parts supplied by reference TRBV5-1 and TRBJ2-7, is KAGVTQTPRYLIKTRGQQVTLSCSPISGHRSVSWYQQTPGQGLQFLFEYFSETQRNKGNFPGRFSGRQFSNSRSEMNVSTLELGDSALYLCASSLAQGPYEQYFGPGTRLTVT.

This clone was observed a few times. This chain links TRBV28 with TRBJ2-3; 12 bases line up with TRBD2. CDR1 and CDR2 from the germline V gene are MDHEN and SYDVKM. The CDR3 extends over 17 amino acids. V shed 5 bases and J 0 bases; nucleotides not matched to a gene: 6. CDR3: CASSSLAGGRSTDTQYF. The CDR3 DNA is TGTGCCAGCAGTAGCCTAGCGGGAGGGCGGAGCACAGATACGCAGTATTTT.

This clone was picked up a small number of times. V is TRBV5-1 and J is TRBJ1-1; TRBD1 aligns across 9 bases. Germline CDR1 is SGHRS and CDR2 is YFSETQ. This CDR3 comprises 14 residues. After removal of 1 base from V and 3 bases from J, the junction contained 1 base not matched to a gene. CDR3 coding DNA: TGCGCCAGCAGCTTGACAGGGGGCCACACTGAAGCTTTCTTT. This sequence encodes CASSLTGGHTEAFF.

This chain uses TRBV19 with TRBJ2-5; the match to TRBD1 covers 7 bases. The CDR3 runs 13 residues. The germline V gene encodes CDR1 LNHDA and CDR2 SQIVND (reference sequence). The V segment lost 6 bases and the J segment 7 bases; nucleotides outside the gene matches: 8. For the CDR3, the DNA is TGTGCCAGTAGGCCCCAGGGGGTGGGGACCCAGTACTTC. Its translation is CASRPQGVGTQYF.

The genes are TRBV2 and TRBJ2-7, with 7 bases that match TRBD1. Germline trimming cut 6 bases from V and 2 bases from J; bases unmatched to any gene: 10. CDR1 is SNHLY and CDR2 is FYNNEI in the germline V gene. The CDR3 extends over 15 amino acids. CDR3 DNA: TGTGCCAGCAGACCCGACAGGGCACCAACCTACGAGCAGTACTTC. Protein product: CASRPDRAPTYEQYF.

This sequence joins TRBV5-4 and TRBJ1-2; D possibly corresponds to TRBD1 (5 bases). The V and J ends lost 3 bases and 4 bases respectively, with 13 bases between them. Germline V gene data show CDR1 as SGHNT and CDR2 as YYREEE (reference sequence). The length of the CDR3 is 14 residues. The CDR3, as DNA: TGTGCCAGCAGCTCTCAGGCGCAGGGCTATGGCTACACCTTC. It codes for CASSSQAQGYGYTF.

The chain recombines TRBV15 with TRBJ1-2, with 7 bases identical to TRBD1. This CDR3 is 16 amino acids long. Germline CDR1 reads LNHNV; CDR2 reads YYDKDF (reference sequence). V gave up 3 bases and J gave up 2 bases; unmatched junction bases: 9. The DNA for the CDR3 is TGTGCCACCAGCAGCGGAAAGGGGGCGCAGAACTATGGCTACACCTTC. Its translation is CATSSGKGAQNYGYTF.

V gene TRBV5-4 combines with J gene TRBJ1-2; D gene unclear. Per the germline V gene, CDR1 is SGHNT and CDR2 is YYREEE (reference sequence). V lost 5 bases, J lost 8 bases, and 10 bases lay in between. CDR3 length: 11 residues. The CDR3 loop reads CASSSGGGYTF. In nucleotides, the CDR3 is TGTGCCAGCAGTAGCGGCGGGGGCTACACCTTC.

The chain carries TRBV27 and TRBJ2-1; 8 bases are a match to TRBD2. The CDR3 has 16 amino acids. Germline V CDR1 and CDR2: MNHEY, SMNVEV (reference sequence). The V segment lost 4 bases and the J segment 6 bases; nucleotides outside the gene matches: 11. This chain's CDR3 is CASSSGQRGPGNEQFF. In nucleotides, the CDR3 is TGTGCCAGCAGTTCGGGCCAGCGGGGGCCCGGCAATGAGCAGTTCTTC.

This chain joins TRBV9 and TRBJ2-7; TRBD2 agrees at 9 bases. The CDR3 covers 15 residues. The germline V gene has CDR1 SGDLS and CDR2 YYNGEE. J was trimmed by 4 bases and V by 0 bases; bases with no gene match: 5. The CDR3 nucleotides read TGTGCCAGCAGCGTAGCCGGGACTAGCAGTTACGAGCAGTACTTC. Amino acids: CASSVAGTSSYEQYF.

This chain uses TRBV9 with TRBJ1-1; no clear D. Deletions cut 0 bases from V and 6 bases from J, with 12 bases between. This CDR3 is built from 14 residues. The V gene's germline CDR1 is SGDLS and CDR2 YYNGEE. The CDR3 nucleotides are TGTGCCAGCAGCGTAGATGAGCTGATCTCTGAAGCTTTCTTT. This encodes CASSVDELISEAFF.